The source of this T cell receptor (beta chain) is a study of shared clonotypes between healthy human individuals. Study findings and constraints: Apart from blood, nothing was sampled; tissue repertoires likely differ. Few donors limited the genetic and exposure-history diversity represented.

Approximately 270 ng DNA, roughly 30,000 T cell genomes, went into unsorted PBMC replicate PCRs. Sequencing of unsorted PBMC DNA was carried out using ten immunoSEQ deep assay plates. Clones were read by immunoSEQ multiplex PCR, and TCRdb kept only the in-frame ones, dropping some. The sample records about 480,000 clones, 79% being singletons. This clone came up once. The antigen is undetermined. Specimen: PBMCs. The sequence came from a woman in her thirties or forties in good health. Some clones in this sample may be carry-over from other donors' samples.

This chain's CDR3 is CASSYSETGFNYGYTF. CDR3 DNA: TGTGCCAGCAGTTACTCGGAGACAGGATTTAACTATGGCTACACCTTC. The rearrangement links TRBV6-5 to TRBJ1-2; D is possibly TRBD1 (6 bases). Trimming stripped 0 bases from V and 1 base from J, with 12 bases between. CDR3 length equals 16 residues. Germline V gene data show CDR1 as MNHEY and CDR2 as SVGAGI.